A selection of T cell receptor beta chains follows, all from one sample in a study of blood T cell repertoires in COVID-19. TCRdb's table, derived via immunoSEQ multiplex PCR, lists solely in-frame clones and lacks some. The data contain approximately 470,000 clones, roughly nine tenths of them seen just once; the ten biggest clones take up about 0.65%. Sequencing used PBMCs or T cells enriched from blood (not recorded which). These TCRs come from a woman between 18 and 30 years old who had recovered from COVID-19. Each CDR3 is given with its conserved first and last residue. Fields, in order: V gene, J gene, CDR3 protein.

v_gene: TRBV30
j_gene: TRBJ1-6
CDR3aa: CAWSSPGGYNSPLHF

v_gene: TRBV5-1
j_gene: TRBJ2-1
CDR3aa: CASSSQQGSEQFF

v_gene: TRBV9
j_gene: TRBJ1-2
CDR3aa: CASSPKGASWQAPGYTF

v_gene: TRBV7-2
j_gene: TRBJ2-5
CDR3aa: CASSLVSDQETQYF

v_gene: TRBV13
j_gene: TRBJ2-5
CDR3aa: CASSFPGVETQYF

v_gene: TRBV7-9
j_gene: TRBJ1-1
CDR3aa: CASSPTPILNTEAFF

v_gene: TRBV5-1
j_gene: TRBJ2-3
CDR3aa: CASSFRTSGDTQYF

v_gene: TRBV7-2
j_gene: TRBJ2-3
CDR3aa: CASSLENRRITQYF

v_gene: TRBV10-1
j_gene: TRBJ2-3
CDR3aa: CASSASGAFTDTQYF

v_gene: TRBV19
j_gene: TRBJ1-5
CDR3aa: CASSIVAPHQPQHF

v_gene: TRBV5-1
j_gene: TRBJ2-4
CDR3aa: CASSLGGRGPRDIQYF

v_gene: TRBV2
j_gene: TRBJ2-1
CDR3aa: CASSERGFGGGPSLVGNNEQFF

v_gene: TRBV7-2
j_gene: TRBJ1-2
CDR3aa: CASSLMRVYTF

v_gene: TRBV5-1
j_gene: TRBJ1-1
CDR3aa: CASSLVPGGTEAFF

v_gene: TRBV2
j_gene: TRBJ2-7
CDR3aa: CASSARTGAYEQYF

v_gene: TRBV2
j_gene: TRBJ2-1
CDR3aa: CASSEGTGVGEQFF

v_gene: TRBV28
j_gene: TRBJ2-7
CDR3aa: CASRQIPGTGFEEQYF

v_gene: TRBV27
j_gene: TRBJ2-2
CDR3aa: CASSLLGTPTGELFF

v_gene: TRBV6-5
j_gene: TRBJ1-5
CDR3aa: CASSSLSPGQPQHF

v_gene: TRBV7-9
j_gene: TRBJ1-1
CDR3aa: CGDRGEGDTEAFF

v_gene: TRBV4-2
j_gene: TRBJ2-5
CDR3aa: CASSPDREETQYF

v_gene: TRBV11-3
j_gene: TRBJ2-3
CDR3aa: CASSPKTGGEVYTDTQYF

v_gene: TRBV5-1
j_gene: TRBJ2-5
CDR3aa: CASSFGLLTSRQETQYF

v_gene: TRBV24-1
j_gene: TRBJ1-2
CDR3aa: CATSENSRGRGYTF

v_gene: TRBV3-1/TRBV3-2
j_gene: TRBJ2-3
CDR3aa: CASSLRSRGVSTDTQYF

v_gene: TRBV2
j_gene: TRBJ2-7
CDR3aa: CASSVTRSYEQYF

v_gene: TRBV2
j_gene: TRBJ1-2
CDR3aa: CASSTTGSYGYTF

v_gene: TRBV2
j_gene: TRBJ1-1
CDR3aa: CASKGGLNTEAFF

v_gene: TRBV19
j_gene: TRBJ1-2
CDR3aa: CASSLTGYGYTF

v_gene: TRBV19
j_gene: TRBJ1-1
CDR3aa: CASSRTGSNTEAFF

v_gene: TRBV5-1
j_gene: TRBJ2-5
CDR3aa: CASSSTSGGRETQYF

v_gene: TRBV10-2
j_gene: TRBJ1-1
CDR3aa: CASTLTSGGATEAFF

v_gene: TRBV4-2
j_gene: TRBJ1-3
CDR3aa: CASSQGNRGQGNTIYF

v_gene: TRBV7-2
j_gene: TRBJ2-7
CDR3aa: CASSSLGGVAGGSYEQYF

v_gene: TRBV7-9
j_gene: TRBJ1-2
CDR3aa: CASAQAPGGSYGYTF

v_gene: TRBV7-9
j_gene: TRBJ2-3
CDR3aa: CASSSTGQGADTQYF

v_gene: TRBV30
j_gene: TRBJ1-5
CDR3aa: CAWMPALFIYGQPQHF

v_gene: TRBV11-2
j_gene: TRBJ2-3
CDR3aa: CASSSIPYTDTQYF

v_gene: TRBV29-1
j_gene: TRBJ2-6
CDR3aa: CSVGLSGANVLTF

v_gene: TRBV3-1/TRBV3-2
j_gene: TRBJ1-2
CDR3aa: CASRHRTGTGPYTF

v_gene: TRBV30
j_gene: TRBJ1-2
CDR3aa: CAYHTGAAGGYTF

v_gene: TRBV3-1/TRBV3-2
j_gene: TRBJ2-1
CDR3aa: CASSPIQQGYNEQFF

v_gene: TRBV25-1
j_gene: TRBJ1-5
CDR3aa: CASSGGLGQPQHF

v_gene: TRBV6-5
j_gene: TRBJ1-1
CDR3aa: CASIRGQGNTEAFF

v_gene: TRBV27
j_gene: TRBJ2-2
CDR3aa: CASSLEGANTGELFF

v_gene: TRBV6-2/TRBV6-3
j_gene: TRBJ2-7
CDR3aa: CASSWATGDLYEQYF

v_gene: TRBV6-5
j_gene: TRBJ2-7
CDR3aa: CASRSSGGAIEQYF

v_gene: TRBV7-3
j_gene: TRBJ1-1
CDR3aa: CASSYQGNTEAFF

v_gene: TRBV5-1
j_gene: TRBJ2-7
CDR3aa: CASSLRVPGQGSYEQYF

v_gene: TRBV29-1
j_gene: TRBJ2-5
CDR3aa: CSVWALGTQYF

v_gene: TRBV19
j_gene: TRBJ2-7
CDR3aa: CASSIGSPSEQYF

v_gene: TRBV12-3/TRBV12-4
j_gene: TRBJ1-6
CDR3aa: CASRTGLSPLHF

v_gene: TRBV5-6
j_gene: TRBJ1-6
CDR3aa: CASSLDGVYNSPLHF

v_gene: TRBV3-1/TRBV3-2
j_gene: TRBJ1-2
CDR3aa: CASSPFATAPNYGYTF

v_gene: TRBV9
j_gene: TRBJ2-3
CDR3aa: CASSVSTVSTDTQYF

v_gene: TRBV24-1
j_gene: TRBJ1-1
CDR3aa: CATRQGVNTEAFF

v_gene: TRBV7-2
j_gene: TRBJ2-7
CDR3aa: CASSRSGGRNYEQYF

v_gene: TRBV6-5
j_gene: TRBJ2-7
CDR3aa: CASTTPGGEQYF

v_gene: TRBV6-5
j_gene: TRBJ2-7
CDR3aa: CASERRVGNEQYF